This T cell receptor (beta chain) comes out of a study of blood T cell repertoires in COVID-19 (TCRdb year 2020). In terms of the full investigation: Collaborator samples came from the United States, Italy and Spain and covered acute and convalescent phases of COVID-19. Sample metadata almost always included a de-identified subject ID, COVID-19 status, age in years and sex. Subjects who had been exposed to COVID-19, were actively infected with it, or had recovered from it provided the deeply sampled blood TCRbeta repertoires that made up the dataset. The samples were drawn from two sources: the first 160 participants of the ongoing ImmuneRACE study, and some 1,300 subjects contributed by 6 global collaborators. The prospective study material was composed of cDNA or gDNA derived from T cells, B-cell-depleted T cells, or PBMCs. The repertoires were released in a freely available public database intended as a resource for research on the immune response to SARS-CoV-2. Where available, HLA class I and class II types were obtained from metadata supplied by the sample provider rather than from assay-based typing. Findings and caveats that apply to the study as a whole: The quantity of clinical and demographic metadata differed by source and by participant and was supplied without curation.

TCRbeta CDR3 regions were amplified from genomic DNA using the immunoSEQ Assay, a bias-controlled multiplex PCR. From the authors' description of their analysis: Nucleated cell counts per sample were estimated from amplification of reference gene primers within the assay. Sequence reads were collapsed and filtered to measure the absolute abundance of every unique TCRbeta CDR3 rearrangement. For each sample, productive Simpson clonality was calculated by taking the square root of Simpson's diversity index across productive rearrangements. TCRdb obtained this table from immuneACCESS and retained in-frame rearrangements with V and J assigned. These tables miss some clones; where compared with another copy, unresolved V genes account for less than half of the shortfall, and the remainder is unexplained. V and J calls and clone size are as listed in that table; D and trimming were resolved from the DNA. A total of about 44,000 clones appear in this sample, 84% of them only once. The ten largest make up around two fifths of the sample.

CDR1 and CDR2 (LGHNA, YSLEER) derive from the germline V gene. CDR3 length: 14 amino acids, cysteine to phenylalanine. Only the CDR3 portion is preserved as DNA: 42 bases, with reading frame beginning at the first base. The V and J ends are trimmed by 0 bases and 0 bases, leaving 6 bases between them. As for this clone: There is no known antigen for this receptor. One base away there is no much larger clone; base qualities are not given.

Collaborating institutions collected whole blood in K2EDTA tubes following their own protocols. For TCRbeta analysis, collaborators shipped samples as frozen whole blood, isolated PBMCs, or DNA extracted from either of those sample types. The sequence was obtained from a human donor in a cohort sampled during active COVID-19. The rearranged segments are TRBV4-3 and TRBJ2-7; the D gene is not confidently resolved. The sequenced material came from peripheral blood. The nucleotides are TGCGCCAGCAGCCAAGACGTCCTCTCCTACGAGCAGTACTTC. Its protein product is CASSQDVLSYEQYF.